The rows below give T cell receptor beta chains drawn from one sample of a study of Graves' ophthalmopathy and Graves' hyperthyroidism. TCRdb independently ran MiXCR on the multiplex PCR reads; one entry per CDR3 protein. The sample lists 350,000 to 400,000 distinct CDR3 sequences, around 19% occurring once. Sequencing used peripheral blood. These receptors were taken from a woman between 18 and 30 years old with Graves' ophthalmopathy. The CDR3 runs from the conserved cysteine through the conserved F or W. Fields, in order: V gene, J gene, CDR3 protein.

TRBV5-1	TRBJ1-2	CASSLAQGAGGYTF
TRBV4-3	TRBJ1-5	CASSQGRTDNQPQHF
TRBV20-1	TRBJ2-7	CSTSRGGVSYEQYF
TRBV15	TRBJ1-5	CATSPSVGPQPQHF
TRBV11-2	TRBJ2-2	CASSFGTSELKTGELFF
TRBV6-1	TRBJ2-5	CASSEVAGREETQYF
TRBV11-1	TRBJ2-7	CASSHTYYEQYF
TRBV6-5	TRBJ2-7	CASSYTLLTTYEQYF
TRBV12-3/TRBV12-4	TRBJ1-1	CASTPTRALNTEAFF
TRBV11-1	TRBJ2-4	CASSLNPGENIQYF
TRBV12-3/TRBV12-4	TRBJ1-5	CASSSKGLNSNQPQHF
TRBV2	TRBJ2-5	CASSQDRAQETQYF
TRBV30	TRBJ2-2	CAWSGGVGTGELFF
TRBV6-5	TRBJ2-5	CASSYRRGLAGEEETQYF
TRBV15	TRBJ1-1	CATSRDRNPNTEAFF
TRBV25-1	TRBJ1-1	CASSESVSGNTEAFF
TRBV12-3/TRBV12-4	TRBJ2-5	CASSRAADGNQYF
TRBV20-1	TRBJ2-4	CSARRDNQAKNIQYF
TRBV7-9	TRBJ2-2	CAITGTANTGELFF
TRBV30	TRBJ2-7	CAWSSGGEQYF
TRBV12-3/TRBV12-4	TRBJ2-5	CASSPTGKETQYF
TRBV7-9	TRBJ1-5	CASSLGEGIQPQHF
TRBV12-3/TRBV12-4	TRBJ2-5	CASSFVPGQETQYF